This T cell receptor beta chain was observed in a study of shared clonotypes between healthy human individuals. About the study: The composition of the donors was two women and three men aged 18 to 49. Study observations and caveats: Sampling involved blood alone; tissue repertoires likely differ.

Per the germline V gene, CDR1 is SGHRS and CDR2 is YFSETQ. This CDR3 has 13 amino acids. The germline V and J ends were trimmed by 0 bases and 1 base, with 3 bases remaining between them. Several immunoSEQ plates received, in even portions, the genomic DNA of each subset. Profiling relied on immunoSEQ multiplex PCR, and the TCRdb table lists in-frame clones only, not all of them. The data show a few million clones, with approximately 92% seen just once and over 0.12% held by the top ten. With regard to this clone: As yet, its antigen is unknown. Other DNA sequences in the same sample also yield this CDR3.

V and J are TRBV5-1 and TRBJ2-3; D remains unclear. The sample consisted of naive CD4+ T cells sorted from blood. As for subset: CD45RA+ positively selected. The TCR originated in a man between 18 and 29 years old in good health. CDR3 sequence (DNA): TGCGCCAGCAGCTTGGGAGGCACAGATACGCAGTATTTT. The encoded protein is CASSLGGTDTQYF.